Presented here are 31 T cell receptor beta chains from one specimen sequenced in a study of T cells in Graves' hyperthyroidism and ophthalmopathy. Amplification yielded TCR beta CDR3 regions, with RNA transcripts as the source. HTBI primers were employed in a first-round RT-PCR of the TCR CDR3. MiXCR was run by TCRdb on the multiplex PCR reads, yielding one entry per CDR3 protein. The data hold around 600,000 distinct CDR3 sequences, with 12% to 15% observed a single time. The sequenced sample consisted of blood. The receptors stem from a woman under 30 with Graves' ophthalmopathy.

This clonotype was counted ten times or more. V gene TRBV3-1 combines with J gene TRBJ2-1, with D possibly matching TRBD1 (5 bases). The CDR3 length is 14 residues. Germline V lookup: CDR1 LGHDT, CDR2 YNNKEL (reference sequence). The ends were cut back, 1 base at V and 5 bases at J, with 9 bases in the middle. The CDR3 coding sequence is TGTGCCAGCAGCCAAGCTAGACAGAACAATGAGCAGTTCTTC. As protein: CASSQARQNNEQFF.

This clonotype was observed at least ten times. This chain connects TRBV20-1 to TRBJ2-7; 9 positions match TRBD1. Germline CDR1 and CDR2: DFQATT and SNEGSKA (reference sequence). The junction had 8 bases not matched to a gene; V was cut back by 3 bases and J by 2 bases. This CDR3 spans 15 amino acids. The CDR3 region is CSASLGQGIAYEQYF. The CDR3 DNA sequence: TGCAGTGCTAGCCTAGGACAGGGGATCGCCTACGAGCAGTACTTC.

This clonotype was seen only a few times. The chain recombines TRBV6-2 or TRBV6-3 with TRBJ2-1, with 10 bases matching TRBD2. Germline V gene data show CDR1 as MNHEY and CDR2 as SVGEGT. The junction had 12 bases not matched to a gene; V was cut back by 6 bases and J by 10 bases. The CDR3 has 15 amino acids. Written as DNA, the CDR3 is TGTGCCAGCAGCCACGAAGGGTATAGCGGGAGGGAGCAGTTCTTC. Translating gives CASSHEGYSGREQFF.

This clonotype appeared a few times. The chain has TRBV4-1 and TRBJ2-7; D remains unclear. Germline values: CDR1 MGHRA, CDR2 YSYEKL. V lost 1 base, J lost 2 bases, and 15 bases lay in between. The CDR3 totals 16 residues. For the CDR3, the DNA is TGCGCCAGCAGCCAAGTCGGTGGGAATCCCACCTACGAGCAGTACTTC. Protein product: CASSQVGGNPTYEQYF.

Only a few counts were recorded for this clonotype. This chain's CDR3 is CASSEEGRTHSPLHF. The CDR3 nucleotides read TGTGCCAGCAGTGAAGAGGGACGGACTCATTCACCCCTCCACTTT. The chain is built from TRBV2 and TRBJ1-6; TRBD1 is a possible D gene (5 bases). V gave up 1 base and J gave up 8 bases, with 12 bases separating them. This CDR3 has 15 residues. Germline CDR1 and CDR2: SNHLY and FYNNEI.

Ten or more counts support this clonotype. The rearrangement links TRBV7-6 to TRBJ2-5; D might be TRBD1 or TRBD2, each matching 6 bases. Trimming removed 5 bases from V and 1 base from J, with 14 bases in between. The germline V gene has CDR1 SGHVS and CDR2 FNYEAQ. The CDR3 consists of 15 residues. CDR3 bases: TGTGCCAGCAGCGATTTACGGGGGCGCCAAGAGACCCAGTACTTC. Amino acids: CASSDLRGRQETQYF.

The gene calls are TRBV5-1 and TRBJ2-3; 7 bases fit TRBD1. Germline V lookup: CDR1 SGHRS, CDR2 YFSETQ. The CDR3 runs to 15 residues. Unmatched junction bases numbered 1, after V lost 0 bases and J lost 0 bases. CDR3 bases: TGCGCCAGCAGCTTGGAGGGGGCGAGCACAGATACGCAGTATTTT. This sequence encodes CASSLEGASTDTQYF.

In its sample, this clonotype was seen many times. The V and J genes are TRBV28 and TRBJ2-7; the D is unclear. Germline loops: CDR1 MDHEN, CDR2 SYDVKM. The V and J ends lost 3 bases and 1 base respectively, with 7 bases between them. The CDR3 is made up of 13 amino acids. CDR3 sequence reads: CASSFVESYEQYF. In DNA, the CDR3 is TGTGCCAGCAGTTTTGTCGAGTCCTACGAGCAGTACTTC.

This clonotype was recorded at least ten times. The CDR3 loop is CASSFWTVGGNTQYF. The DNA for the CDR3 is TGTGCCAGCAGCTTCTGGACCGTAGGCGGCAATACGCAGTATTTT. This rearrangement joins TRBV11-1 to TRBJ2-3; unclear D gene. Trimming pared 3 bases from V and 7 bases from J, leaving 17 bases between. Germline V gives CDR1 SGHAT, CDR2 FQDESV (reference sequence). The CDR3 is 15 amino acids.

The table lists this clonotype with many counts. The chain has TRBV19 and TRBJ2-7; either TRBD1 or TRBD2 may fit D (5 bases each). Deletions cut 0 bases from V and 5 bases from J, with 11 bases between. Per germline, CDR1 LNHDA and CDR2 SQIVND (reference sequence). The CDR3 sequence is 14 residues long. The CDR3 reads CASSIDGTAHEQYF. The CDR3 DNA is TGTGCCAGTAGTATAGATGGGACGGCGCACGAGCAGTACTTC.

This clonotype has ten or more counts. V gene TRBV6-2 or TRBV6-3 combines with J gene TRBJ2-1; 9 positions match TRBD1. The germline CDR1 and CDR2 sequences are MNHEY and SVGEGT. CDR3 length: 17 amino acids. The junction had 11 bases not matched to a gene; V was cut back by 6 bases and J by 2 bases. This CDR3 reads CASSQRPGQGPYNEQFF. For the CDR3, the DNA is TGTGCCAGCAGCCAGAGACCGGGACAGGGCCCCTACAATGAGCAGTTCTTC.

This clonotype was observed at least ten times. This chain uses TRBV30 with TRBJ1-1, with D unresolved. CDR3 length: 12 amino acids. Deletions cut 3 bases from V and 6 bases from J, with 11 bases between. Germline CDR1 and CDR2: GTSNPN and SVGIG (reference sequence). CDR3 sequence (DNA): TGTGCCTGGAGCCCCGGTGGCTCTGAAGCTTTCTTT. It yields the protein CAWSPGGSEAFF.

This chain uses TRBV19 with TRBJ1-5; perhaps TRBD1 as D (5 bases). CDR1 is LNHDA and CDR2 is SQIVND in the germline V gene (reference sequence). The CDR3 is made up of 14 amino acids. V was pared by 5 bases and J by 7 bases, with 15 bases between. CDR3 sequence: CASSPTQGVQPQHF. DNA of the CDR3: TGTGCCAGTAGTCCGACCCAGGGAGTCCAGCCCCAGCATTTT.

This clonotype was counted at least ten times. This sequence joins TRBV30 and TRBJ1-2; 9 nucleotides align to TRBD1. CDR3 size: 12 residues. Unmatched junction bases numbered 2, after V lost 1 base and J lost 8 bases. The germline V gene has CDR1 GTSNPN and CDR2 SVGIG (reference sequence). This CDR3 reads CAWSGTGDGYTF. CDR3 nucleotide sequence: TGTGCCTGGAGTGGGACAGGGGACGGCTACACCTTC.

This clonotype was recorded at least ten times. This rearrangement joins TRBV30 to TRBJ2-1; 8 nucleotides align to TRBD2. The germline V gene encodes CDR1 GTSNPN and CDR2 SVGIG (reference sequence). J was trimmed by 8 bases and V by 0 bases; bases with no gene match: 6. This CDR3 has 14 residues. In DNA form, the CDR3 reads TGTGCCTGGAGTGTACCCCAGCGGGAGTATGAGCAGTTCTTC. Translation gives CAWSVPQREYEQFF.

This clonotype has ten or more counts. V gene TRBV3-1 combines with J gene TRBJ2-7, with D uncertain. V lost 4 bases and J lost 5, with 9 bases in between. Germline CDR1 reads LGHDT; CDR2 reads YNNKEL (reference sequence). The CDR3 totals 12 residues. The DNA for the CDR3 is TGTGCCAGCAGCCCAGTCGAGAACGAGCAGTACTTC. Protein sequence: CASSPVENEQYF.

This clonotype was recorded a few times. This rearrangement joins TRBV4-1 to TRBJ1-2; a weak D match, TRBD1 (5 bases). Germline V lookup: CDR1 MGHRA, CDR2 YSYEKL. Deletions cut 4 bases from V and 6 bases from J, with 18 bases between. The CDR3 totals 15 residues. The CDR3 sequence is CASSLVGVGAHGYTF. CDR3 DNA: TGCGCCAGCAGCCTGGTGGGGGTAGGGGCTCATGGCTACACCTTC.

This clonotype was seen many times. This chain joins TRBV11-2 and TRBJ2-1; TRBD2 matches 7 bases. V lost 0 bases and J lost 4; bases outside the gene matches: 3. The CDR3 is 15 amino acids. CDR1 is SGHAT and CDR2 is FQNNGV in the germline V gene. The CDR3 region is CASSLETSEYNEQFF. In DNA form, the CDR3 reads TGTGCCAGCAGCTTAGAAACTAGCGAGTACAATGAGCAGTTCTTC.

There are many counts of this clonotype. The chain combines TRBV5-5 with TRBJ2-7, with 9 bases aligning to TRBD2. J gave up 1 base and V 2 bases, and 10 bases lay outside the gene matches. The CDR3 runs 17 residues. The germline V gene encodes CDR1 SGHKS and CDR2 YYEKEE (reference sequence). CDR3 in DNA: TGTGCCAGCAGCTTAATACAGGAGCGGGAGGATTCCTACGAGCAGTACTTC. Translating it yields CASSLIQEREDSYEQYF.

This clonotype occurred many times. V usage is TRBV7-2 and J usage is TRBJ2-5; D not resolved. V lost 7 bases, J lost 1 base, and 7 bases lay in between. CDR1 and CDR2 (germline): SGHTA, FQGNSA. The CDR3 covers 12 residues. This CDR3 reads CASTDLQETQYF. The CDR3 coding sequence is TGTGCCAGCACCGACCTCCAAGAGACCCAGTACTTC. Supplemented by reference TRBV7-2 and TRBJ2-5, the full variable domain reads GAGVSQSPSNKVTEKGKDVELRCDPISGHTALYWYRQSLGQGLEFLIYFQGNSAPDKSGLPSDRFSAERTGGSVSTLTIQRTQQEDSAVYLCASTDLQETQYFGPGTRLLVL.

This clonotype occurred many times. The rearrangement links TRBV27 to TRBJ1-2, with a possible D match to TRBD1 (6 bases). Germline CDR1 reads MNHEY; CDR2 reads SMNVEV (reference sequence). The CDR3 has 15 amino acids. V was cut by 5 bases and J by 5 bases, with 18 bases left in between. DNA for the CDR3: TGTGCCAGCAGTCCGCACCGGGACAACCATTATGGCTACACCTTC. It translates to CASSPHRDNHYGYTF.

This clonotype has a count of ten or more. The chain has TRBV7-9 and TRBJ1-4, with 9 bases aligning to TRBD1. Germline CDR1 SEHNR, CDR2 FQNEAQ (reference sequence). J was trimmed by 0 bases and V by 5 bases; bases with no gene match: 4. The CDR3 is made up of 16 amino acids. CDR3 region: CASSPGTGTTNEKLFF. In DNA form, the CDR3 reads TGTGCCAGCAGCCCCGGGACAGGGACAACTAATGAAAAACTGTTTTTT.

Ten or more counts support this clonotype. In DNA form, the CDR3 reads TGTGCCAGCAGCCCCAGGGGACTTGACCAGTACTTC. Amino acid sequence: CASSPRGLDQYF. The V gene is TRBV27, the J gene TRBJ2-5; TRBD1 or TRBD2 may be the D gene (6 bases each). The CDR3 contains 12 residues. The germline CDR1 and CDR2 sequences are MNHEY and SMNVEV (reference sequence). The germline V and J ends were trimmed by 6 bases and 10 bases, with 15 bases remaining between them.

This clonotype was recorded many times. V is TRBV20-1 and J is TRBJ2-7; D may be TRBD1 (6 bases). CDR3 length equals 15 residues. Germline CDR1 is DFQATT and CDR2 is SNEGSKA (reference sequence). V was shortened by 3 bases and J by 2 bases, with 17 bases between the two germline ends. CDR3 DNA: TGCAGTGCTAGTTCGCTCATTAGGGGGACCTACGAGCAGTACTTC. Translation gives CSASSLIRGTYEQYF.

This clonotype has a count of ten or more. The rearrangement joins TRBV20-1 to TRBJ2-7, with D perhaps assigned TRBD1 or TRBD2 (5 bases each). The germline V and J ends were trimmed by 3 bases and 4 bases, with 16 bases remaining between them. This CDR3 is 14 amino acids long. From germline, CDR1 is DFQATT and CDR2 SNEGSKA (reference sequence). The CDR3 here is CSASWGRALYEQYF. The CDR3 DNA is TGCAGTGCTAGTTGGGGACGCGCCCTTTACGAGCAGTACTTC.

V usage is TRBV19 and J usage is TRBJ2-7, with D perhaps matching TRBD2 (6 bases). Germline CDR1 LNHDA, CDR2 SQIVND (reference sequence). V was trimmed by 4 bases and J by 3 bases, leaving 16 bases between them. This CDR3 is built from 15 residues. CDR3 amino acids: CASSTGTDGFYEQYF. In DNA, the CDR3 is TGTGCCAGTAGTACCGGGACTGACGGCTTCTACGAGCAGTACTTC.

This clonotype showed up many times. This chain links TRBV28 with TRBJ1-2; no clear D gene. The CDR3 totals 12 residues. With 2 bases removed from V and 5 bases from J, the gap between germline ends came to 6 bases. CDR1 and CDR2 from the germline V gene are MDHEN and SYDVKM. The CDR3 DNA sequence: TGTGCCAGCAGTTTAAGAGGATATGGCTACACCTTC. Translating it yields CASSLRGYGYTF.

V gene TRBV27 combines with J gene TRBJ1-1; a weak D match, TRBD1 (5 bases). V lost 2 bases and J 1 base, leaving 17 bases between the germline ends. The CDR3 is made up of 17 amino acids. Germline CDR1 and CDR2: MNHEY and SMNVEV (reference sequence). CDR3 loop: CASSLLLRGQRNTEAFF. The CDR3 nucleotides read TGTGCCAGCAGTTTACTCCTCCGGGGCCAGAGGAACACTGAAGCTTTCTTT.

The V and J genes are TRBV6-2 or TRBV6-3 and TRBJ2-1, with 9 nucleotides matching TRBD2. Germline V CDR1 and CDR2: MNHEY, SVGEGT. This CDR3 region has 17 residues. The trim removed 5 bases at V and 7 bases at J, leaving 15 bases unmatched. CDR3 protein: CASSVPNSGSPHNEQFF. The DNA for the CDR3 is TGTGCCAGCAGTGTCCCGAATAGCGGGAGCCCTCATAATGAGCAGTTCTTC.

In its sample, this clonotype was seen many times. CDR3 nucleotides: TGTGCCAGCAGTTTCCTGCCCGGACGGCCCGCCACAGATACGCAGTATTTT. It is translated as CASSFLPGRPATDTQYF. The chain links TRBV27 to TRBJ2-3; D is undetermined. Between the trimmed V and J ends, which lost 3 bases and 2 bases, there was a span of 18 bases. CDR3 length equals 17 residues. Looked up from germline, CDR1 is MNHEY and CDR2 is SMNVEV (reference sequence).

The sample holds many counts of this clonotype. V gene TRBV28 combines with J gene TRBJ2-3; D is possibly TRBD2 (5 bases). This CDR3 is 16 amino acids long. In germline, CDR1 is MDHEN, CDR2 SYDVKM. Trimming shortened V by 6 bases and J by 2 bases, and 18 bases separated the two germline ends. In DNA, the CDR3 is TGTGCCAGCAGACCTCGGCTAGCCGGTAACACAGATACGCAGTATTTT. Residues: CASRPRLAGNTDTQYF.